Sequencing of this T cell receptor (beta chain) was carried out in a study of OX40 agonist ivuxolimab in advanced cancers. With regard to the full study: Ivuxolimab was an agonistic, fully human IgG2 monoclonal antibody directed against OX40 (CD134), a costimulatory receptor. Intravenous ivuxolimab was administered to patients every 2 weeks at six dose levels: 0.01, 0.1, 0.3, 1.5, 3 and 10 mg/kg. Of the approximately 50 dose-escalation patients, hepatocellular carcinoma was present in 19, melanoma in around 15, renal cell carcinoma in 9 and head and neck cancer in 9. The dose-escalation cohort was 80% to 90% male with a mean age of approximately 60 years, ranging from roughly 23 to 80. Prior anti-PD-1, anti-PD-L1 or anti-CTLA-4 therapy was permitted, and about two fifths of dose-escalation patients had received checkpoint inhibitors. Partial responses occurred in three dose-escalation patients: two with cutaneous melanoma and one with hepatocellular carcinoma. Peripheral TCRbeta sequencing aimed to test whether ivuxolimab altered TCR sequence diversity and caused clonal T-cell expansion. The paper reports the monotherapy dose-escalation portion (N of about 47 patients) of the phase I ivuxolimab trial. General conclusions and limits of the study: After ivuxolimab, expanded clones were on average more numerous among CD8+ T cells than among CD4+ T cells. In the 0.1-3.0 mg/kg groups, partial responders had among the lowest normalized peripheral clonal expansion, particularly in CD8+ T cells. At doses of 0.1 to 3.0 mg/kg, clonal expansion of both CD4+ and CD8+ blood T cells was observed from baseline to week 6. Low levels of normalized T-cell clonal expansion were also shown by some nonresponding patients. The antigen specificity of the clonally expanded peripheral T cells was not determined.

The trial excluded patients who had a history of autoimmune disease or who were on systemic immunosuppression. Peripheral blood for TCR sequencing was drawn from every dose cohort at baseline, at cycle 4 day 1 and at cycle 7 day 1. Samples were obtained from an open-label, multicenter, first-in-human phase I dose-escalation trial of ivuxolimab. Adults with locally advanced or metastatic melanoma, renal cell, hepatocellular, or head and neck squamous cell carcinoma were enrolled in the trial. Before TCR sequencing, CD4+ and CD8+ T cells were separately sorted from peripheral blood. For sequencing of the TCRbeta CDR3 region, genomic DNA was extracted from the sorted cells. The immunoSEQ Assay was used for sequencing of TCRbeta CDR3 regions. TCRdb provides this immuneACCESS table in a form limited to in-frame rearrangements. Some clones are lacking; in checked studies, under half of them reflect an unresolved V gene, and why the rest are absent is not known. The sample table contains approximately 100,000 clones; only one count was recorded for around 90% of them. 0.25% to 0.35% of the sample is in the top ten clones.

A remark on this clone: There is no known antigen for this receptor. No qualities accompany the bases; no much larger clone lies one base away.

V has 3 bases trimmed and J has 3 bases trimmed; junction bases matching no gene number 5. CDR3 length: 14 amino acids, cysteine to phenylalanine. CDR3 DNA only is kept here, 42 bases in frame from base 1. CDR1 and CDR2 (LNHDA, SQIVND) derive from the germline V gene (reference sequence). Specimen: CD4+ or CD8+ T cells sorted from blood, collected in a trial of the OX40 agonist ivuxolimab. The clonotype was recovered from an adult with an advanced solid tumor such as melanoma, head and neck, liver or kidney cancer. The chain is assembled from TRBV19 and TRBJ2-7; 7 central bases correspond to TRBD2. The base sequence is TGTGCCAGTAGTATTGGAGGGAGGGTCTACGAGCAGTACTTC. Translated, it reads CASSIGGRVYEQYF.